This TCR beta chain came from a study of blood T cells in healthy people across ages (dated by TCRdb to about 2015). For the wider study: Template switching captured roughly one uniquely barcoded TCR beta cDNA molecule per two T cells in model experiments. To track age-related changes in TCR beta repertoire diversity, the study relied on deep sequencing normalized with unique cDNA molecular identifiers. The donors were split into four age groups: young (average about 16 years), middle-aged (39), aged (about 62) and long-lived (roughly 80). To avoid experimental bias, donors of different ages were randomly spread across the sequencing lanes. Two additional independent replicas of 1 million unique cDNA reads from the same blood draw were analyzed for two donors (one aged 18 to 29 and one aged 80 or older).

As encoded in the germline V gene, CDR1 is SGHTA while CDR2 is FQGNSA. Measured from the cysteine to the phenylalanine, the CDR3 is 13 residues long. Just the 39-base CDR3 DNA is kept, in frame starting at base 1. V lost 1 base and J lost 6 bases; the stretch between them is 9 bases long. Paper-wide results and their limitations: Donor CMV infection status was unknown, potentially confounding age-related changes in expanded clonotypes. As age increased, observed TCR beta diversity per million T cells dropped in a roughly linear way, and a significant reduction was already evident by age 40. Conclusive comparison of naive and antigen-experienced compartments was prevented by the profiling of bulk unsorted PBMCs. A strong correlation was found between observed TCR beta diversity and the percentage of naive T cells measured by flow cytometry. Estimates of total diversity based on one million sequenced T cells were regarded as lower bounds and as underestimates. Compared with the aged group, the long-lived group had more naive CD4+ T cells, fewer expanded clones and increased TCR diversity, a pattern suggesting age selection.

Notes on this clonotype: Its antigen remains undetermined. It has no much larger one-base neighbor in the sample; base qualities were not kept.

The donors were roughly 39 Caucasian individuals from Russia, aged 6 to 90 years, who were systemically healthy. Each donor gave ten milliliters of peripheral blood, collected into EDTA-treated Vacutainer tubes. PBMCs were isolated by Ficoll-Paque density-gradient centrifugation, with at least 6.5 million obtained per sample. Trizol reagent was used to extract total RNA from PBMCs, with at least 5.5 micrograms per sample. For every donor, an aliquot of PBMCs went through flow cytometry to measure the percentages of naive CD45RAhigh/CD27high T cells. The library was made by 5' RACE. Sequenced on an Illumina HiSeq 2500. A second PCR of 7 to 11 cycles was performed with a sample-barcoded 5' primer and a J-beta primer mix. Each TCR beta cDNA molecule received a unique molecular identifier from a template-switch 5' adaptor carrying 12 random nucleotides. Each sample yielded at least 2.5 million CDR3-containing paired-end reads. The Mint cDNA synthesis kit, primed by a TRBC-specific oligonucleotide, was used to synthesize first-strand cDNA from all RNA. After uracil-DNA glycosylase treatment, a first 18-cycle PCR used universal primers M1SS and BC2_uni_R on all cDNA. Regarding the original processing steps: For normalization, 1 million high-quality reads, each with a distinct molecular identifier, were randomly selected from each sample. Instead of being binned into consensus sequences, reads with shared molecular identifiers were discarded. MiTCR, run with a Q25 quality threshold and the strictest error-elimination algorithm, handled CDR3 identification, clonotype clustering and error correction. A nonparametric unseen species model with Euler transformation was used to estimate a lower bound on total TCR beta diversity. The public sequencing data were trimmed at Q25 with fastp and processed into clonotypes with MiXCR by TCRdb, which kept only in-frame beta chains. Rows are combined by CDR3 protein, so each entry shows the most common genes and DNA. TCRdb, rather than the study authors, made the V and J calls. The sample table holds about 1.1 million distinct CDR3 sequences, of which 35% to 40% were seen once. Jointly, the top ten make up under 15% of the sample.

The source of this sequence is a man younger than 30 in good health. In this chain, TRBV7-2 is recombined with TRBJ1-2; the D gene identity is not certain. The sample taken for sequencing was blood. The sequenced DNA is TGTGCCAGCAGCTTAGGAGTAGAGGATGGCTACACCTTC. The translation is CASSLGVEDGYTF.